This TCR beta chain was sequenced in a study of blood T cell repertoires in COVID-19. Across the whole study: PBMCs, B-cell-depleted T cells, or T cells provided the cDNA or gDNA that made up the material.

This clone was detected ten times or more. The V and J ends lost 6 bases and 5 bases, in that order; junction bases with no gene match: 3. The V gene's germline CDR1 is SNHLY and CDR2 FYNNEI. CDR3 length: 12 residues. Original processing notes: Scientists estimated how many nucleated cells there were by amplifying reference gene primers. Assay: immunoSEQ multiplex PCR; the TCRdb copy retains only in-frame clones and omits some. V and J calls and clone size are as listed in that table; D and trimming were resolved from the DNA. Of some 510,000 clones in the sample, over 75% were seen once. Cohorts were based on clinical histories the participants reported.

Sequenced sample: PBMCs or T cells enriched from blood (not recorded which). This clonotype originated in a middle-aged woman who had recovered from COVID-19. This chain joins TRBV2 and TRBJ1-2, with 7 bases fitting TRBD1. The CDR3 spells CASRAGGYGYTF. CDR3 nucleotide sequence: TGTGCCAGCAGGGCAGGGGGGTATGGCTACACCTTC.